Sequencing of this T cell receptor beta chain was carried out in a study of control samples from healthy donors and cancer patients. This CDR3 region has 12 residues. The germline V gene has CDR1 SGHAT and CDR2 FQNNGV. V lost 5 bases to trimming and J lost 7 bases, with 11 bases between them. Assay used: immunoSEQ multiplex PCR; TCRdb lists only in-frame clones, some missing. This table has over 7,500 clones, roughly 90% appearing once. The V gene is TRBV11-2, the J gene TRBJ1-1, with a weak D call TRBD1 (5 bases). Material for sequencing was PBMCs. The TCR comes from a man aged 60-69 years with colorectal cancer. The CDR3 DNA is TGTGCCAGCAGCAGGGACGGAATTGAAGCTTTCTTT. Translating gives CASSRDGIEAFF.